The 27 T cell receptor beta chains in this list originate from one sample, sequenced in a study of sequential checkpoint blockade in melanoma. Profiled with immunoSEQ multiplex PCR; TCRdb holds only in-frame clones, not every one. The sample holds 20,000 or so clones, just under 75% seen once. As to treatment: randomized to nivolumab then ipilimumab (arm A) or the reverse (arm B). The sample in question was CD8+ T cells sorted from blood (inferred from file names), obtained from a patient given nivolumab and ipilimumab in sequence. The origin of the receptors is a human donor with melanoma.

The V call is TRBV19, the J call TRBJ1-2; 9 bases align to TRBD1. Germline loops: CDR1 LNHDA, CDR2 SQIVND (reference sequence). Trimming took 3 bases from V and 8 from J; bases not matched to a gene: 10. The CDR3 contains 15 residues. The CDR3: CASSIWTNRGQGYTF. The CDR3 bases are TGTGCCAGTAGTATTTGGACCAACAGGGGGCAGGGCTACACCTTC.

V gene TRBV6-5 combines with J gene TRBJ2-7; possible D gene TRBD2, 7 bases. The CDR3 totals 16 residues. Deletions cut 2 bases from V and 0 bases from J, with 14 bases between. The V gene's germline CDR1 is MNHEY and CDR2 SVGAGI. The CDR3 DNA is TGTGCCAGCAGTTACGAGGGGGGGATGGGCTCCTACGAGCAGTACTTC. This gives the protein CASSYEGGMGSYEQYF.

The table lists this clone with a few counts. This chain joins TRBV5-4 and TRBJ1-2; 7 bases are a match to TRBD1. The CDR3 extends over 13 amino acids. In germline, CDR1 is SGHNT, CDR2 YYREEE (reference sequence). The trim removed 2 bases at V and 3 bases at J, leaving 1 base unmatched. CDR3 residues: CASSFDRDYGYTF. The CDR3, as DNA: TGTGCCAGCAGCTTTGACAGGGACTATGGCTACACCTTC.

The genes are TRBV11-2 and TRBJ2-7; 8 bases are shared with TRBD1. Germline values: CDR1 SGHAT, CDR2 FQNNGV. V gave up 0 bases and J gave up 7 bases; unmatched junction bases: 8. There are 15 residues in the CDR3. The CDR3 coding sequence is TGTGCCAGCAGCTTAGATCGTCAGGGGGCAGGTGAGCAGTACTTC. Translated, it gives CASSLDRQGAGEQYF.

The gene calls are TRBV11-2 and TRBJ2-7; D gene uncertain. This CDR3 region has 15 residues. Germline V gene data show CDR1 as SGHAT and CDR2 as FQNNGV. The V and J ends lost 0 bases and 3 bases respectively, with 12 bases between them. In DNA form, the CDR3 reads TGTGCCAGCAGCTTAGAAGCACCGCCCAACTACGAGCAGTACTTC. It translates to CASSLEAPPNYEQYF.

The chain recombines TRBV9 with TRBJ2-1; the match to TRBD2 covers 13 bases. CDR1 and CDR2 from the germline V gene are SGDLS and YYNGEE. The CDR3 runs to 19 residues. V was clipped by 2 bases and J by 1 base; unmatched bases: 9. The CDR3 DNA is TGTGCCAGCAGCGTCCAAGAAATACTAGCGGGAGGGTCCTACAATGAGCAGTTCTTC. This encodes CASSVQEILAGGSYNEQFF. The whole variable domain, filled in from reference TRBV9 and TRBJ2-1, reads DSGVTQTPKHLITATGQRVTLRCSPRSGDLSVYWYQQSLDQGLQFLIQYYNGEERAKGNILERFSAQQFPDLHSELNLSSLELGDSALYFCASSVQEILAGGSYNEQFFGPGTRLTVL.

The chain uses TRBV7-9 and TRBJ1-2; 8 bases are shared with TRBD1. Trimming at V came to 1 base and at J to 6 bases, leaving 1 base not matched to a gene. The CDR3 contains 13 residues. Germline CDR1 is SEHNR and CDR2 is FQNEAQ (reference sequence). The CDR3 nucleotides are TGTGCCAGCAGCTTAGACAGGGGGGATGGCTACACCTTC. Translating it yields CASSLDRGDGYTF. The full variable domain, with the rest looked up from reference TRBV7-9 and TRBJ1-2, is DTGVSQNPRHKITKRGQNVTFRCDPISEHNRLYWYRQTLGQGPEFLTYFQNEAQLEKSRLLSDRFSAERPKGSFSTLEIQRTEQGDSAMYLCASSLDRGDGYTFGSGTRLTVV.

This clone was observed once. This sequence joins TRBV27 and TRBJ2-7; tentatively, D is TRBD2 (6 bases). CDR1 MNHEY and CDR2 SMNVEV come from the germline V gene (reference sequence). Trimming stripped 5 bases from V and 3 bases from J, with 14 bases between. This CDR3 contains 14 residues. The DNA of the CDR3 is TGTGCCAGCAGTGTGGCGGGACTGATCTACGAGCAGTACTTC. This translates into CASSVAGLIYEQYF.

This clone turned up a few times. The chain uses TRBV5-6 and TRBJ2-7; TRBD2 agrees at 7 bases. With V trimmed by 4 bases and J by 2 bases, 6 bases remained unmatched. The CDR3 is 14 amino acids. Germline CDR1 reads SGHDT; CDR2 reads YYEEEE. This CDR3 reads CASSGRGRPYEQYF. The CDR3 coding sequence is TGTGCCAGCAGCGGGAGGGGAAGGCCCTACGAGCAGTACTTC. The entire variable domain, with the rest obtained from reference TRBV5-6 and TRBJ2-7, is as follows: DAGVTQSPTHLIKTRGQQVTLRCSPKSGHDTVSWYQQALGQGPQFIFQYYEEEERQRGNFPDRFSGHQFPNYSSELNVNALLLGDSALYLCASSGRGRPYEQYFGPGTRLTVT.

This sequence joins TRBV6-6 and TRBJ1-1; D uncertain. Trimming pared 6 bases from V and 4 bases from J, leaving 9 bases between. This CDR3 region has 12 residues. CDR1 MNHNY and CDR2 SVGAGI come from the germline V gene (reference sequence). The CDR3 DNA is TGTGCCAGCAGGGTTTCAGGCACTGAAGCTTTCTTT. It codes for CASRVSGTEAFF.

The chain combines TRBV27 with TRBJ1-5, with TRBD1 identical over 10 bases. J gave up 1 base and V 7 bases, and 10 bases lay outside the gene matches. This CDR3 is 17 amino acids long. Germline assignment: CDR1 MNHEY and CDR2 SMNVEV (reference sequence). The CDR3 loop is CASKTTGGDLSNQPQHF. The CDR3 coding sequence is TGTGCCAGCAAGACGACAGGGGGCGATCTGAGCAATCAGCCCCAGCATTTT.

This rearrangement joins TRBV9 to TRBJ2-7; D possibly corresponds to TRBD1 (5 bases). The CDR3 is 15 amino acids. V lost 0 bases, J lost 0 bases, and 10 bases lay in between. CDR1 is SGDLS, CDR2 YYNGEE, per germline. CDR3 in DNA: TGTGCCAGCAGCGTAGGGGTGGGGCCCTCCTACGAGCAGTACTTC. This sequence encodes CASSVGVGPSYEQYF.

This clone is deemed large. CDR3 sequence reads: CASSLVQGGTEAFF. The CDR3 DNA follows: TGTGCCAGCAGCTTAGTCCAGGGCGGCACTGAAGCTTTCTTT. The chain combines TRBV7-9 with TRBJ1-1; D might be TRBD1 (5 bases). This CDR3 is built from 14 residues. V was clipped by 1 base and J by 4 bases, with 10 bases between them. Looked up from germline, CDR1 is SEHNR and CDR2 is FQNEAQ (reference sequence). The full variable domain, rest sourced from reference TRBV7-9 and TRBJ1-1, is DTGVSQNPRHKITKRGQNVTFRCDPISEHNRLYWYRQTLGQGPEFLTYFQNEAQLEKSRLLSDRFSAERPKGSFSTLEIQRTEQGDSAMYLCASSLVQGGTEAFFGQGTRLTVV.

The chain employs TRBV7-2 and TRBJ2-7; no firm D call. Germline lookup yields CDR1 SGHTA and CDR2 FQGNSA. Trimming removed 1 base at V and 0 bases at J, with 10 bases between. The CDR3 is made up of 15 amino acids. In DNA, the CDR3 is TGTGCCAGCAGCTTAGTGACTTTTAGCTCCTACGAGCAGTACTTC. It is translated as CASSLVTFSSYEQYF. The full variable domain, with the rest looked up from reference TRBV7-2 and TRBJ2-7, is GAGVSQSPSNKVTEKGKDVELRCDPISGHTALYWYRQSLGQGLEFLIYFQGNSAPDKSGLPSDRFSAERTGGSVSTLTIQRTQQEDSAVYLCASSLVTFSSYEQYFGPGTRLTVT.

The J gene is TRBJ2-7, the V gene TRBV19; D gene uncertain. The germline V gene encodes CDR1 LNHDA and CDR2 SQIVND (reference sequence). The CDR3 loop spans 14 amino acids. V was clipped by 4 bases and J by 4 bases, with 14 bases between them. CDR3 DNA sequence: TGTGCCAGTAGTAGCCTGGGCTTTGGGTACGAGCAGTACTTC. Protein product: CASSSLGFGYEQYF.

The V and J genes are TRBV6-6 and TRBJ2-7; 8 bases agree with TRBD1. This CDR3 spans 14 amino acids. The V gene's germline CDR1 is MNHNY and CDR2 SVGAGI (reference sequence). After removal of 5 bases from V and 0 bases from J, the junction contained 3 bases not matched to a gene. The CDR3 nucleotides read TGTGCCAGCAGTGGGGACAGGAGCTCCTACGAGCAGTACTTC. Encoded protein: CASSGDRSSYEQYF.

V and J are TRBV6-6 and TRBJ1-2, with a weak D call TRBD1 (5 bases). CDR1 and CDR2 (germline): MNHNY, SVGAGI (reference sequence). The CDR3 extends over 11 amino acids. V lost 8 bases and J 8 bases, leaving 12 bases between the germline ends. The CDR3 loop is CASVGTDGYTF. CDR3 sequence (DNA): TGTGCCAGCGTGGGGACTGACGGCTACACCTTC.

The rearrangement joins TRBV11-2 to TRBJ2-7; the match to TRBD1 covers 7 bases. The ends lost 5 bases at V and 2 bases at J; junction bases unmatched: 3. The germline V gene has CDR1 SGHAT and CDR2 FQNNGV. There are 13 residues in the CDR3. The CDR3 sequence is CASSRDSTYEQYF. The CDR3, as DNA: TGTGCCAGCAGCCGGGACAGCACCTACGAGCAGTACTTC.

The genes are TRBV11-3 and TRBJ2-7; D remains ambiguous. V was shortened by 3 bases and J by 1 base, with 4 bases between the two germline ends. Germline V gene lookup returns CDR1 SGHNT and CDR2 YENEEA. The CDR3 runs 12 residues. CDR3 DNA: TGTGCCAGCAGCTTTTTATCCTACGAGCAGTACTTC. Protein: CASSFLSYEQYF.

V usage is TRBV9 and J usage is TRBJ2-7; 12 bases match TRBD2. V shed 3 bases and J 1 base; nucleotides not matched to a gene: 5. The CDR3 runs to 16 residues. Germline CDR1 SGDLS, CDR2 YYNGEE. In DNA, the CDR3 is TGTGCCAGCAGCGCAACTAGCGGGGGGTCTTCCTACGAGCAGTACTTC. This translates into CASSATSGGSSYEQYF.

The chain has TRBV6-1 and TRBJ2-7; a possible D gene is TRBD1 (5 bases). The germline V gene has CDR1 MNHNS and CDR2 SASEGT. Deletions cut 5 bases from V and 5 bases from J, with 16 bases between. This CDR3 spans 14 amino acids. The DNA of the CDR3 is TGTGCCAGCAGTCGGACGGGCCAGGGTAACGAGCAGTACTTC. Translating it yields CASSRTGQGNEQYF.

The V call is TRBV11-2, the J call TRBJ2-7, with D hard to call. This CDR3 has 13 residues. The ends were cut back, 8 bases at V and 0 bases at J, with 11 bases in the middle. The germline V gene encodes CDR1 SGHAT and CDR2 FQNNGV. In nucleotides, the CDR3 is TGTGCCAGCGGAGATGGAAACTCCTACGAGCAGTACTTC. This sequence encodes CASGDGNSYEQYF.

The chain employs TRBV6-5 and TRBJ2-1, with 7 positions matching TRBD1. The CDR3 spans 13 residues. After removal of 6 bases from V and 8 bases from J, the junction contained 7 bases not matched to a gene. Looked up from germline, CDR1 is MNHEY and CDR2 is SVGAGI. Here the CDR3 DNA reads TGTGCCAGCAGCTATAGTACAGGGGATGAGCAGTTCTTC. Its protein product is CASSYSTGDEQFF.

The CDR3 sequence: CASYRDYQPQHF. DNA for the CDR3: TGTGCCAGTTACAGGGATTATCAGCCCCAGCATTTT. This sequence joins TRBV28 and TRBJ1-5; TRBD1 is a possible D gene (6 bases). The length of the CDR3 is 12 residues. V was clipped by 9 bases and J by 5 bases, with 11 bases between them. The germline CDR1 and CDR2 sequences are MDHEN and SYDVKM.

The chain recombines TRBV2 with TRBJ1-1, with no clear D. Germline V lookup: CDR1 SNHLY, CDR2 FYNNEI. V lost 6 bases and J lost 4, with 15 bases in between. The CDR3 runs 14 residues. CDR3 residues: CASRYFASGTEAFF. CDR3 DNA: TGTGCCAGCAGGTACTTTGCTTCGGGCACTGAAGCTTTCTTT.

This clone occurred a few times. V and J are TRBV6-1 and TRBJ1-1; possible D gene TRBD1, 6 bases. CDR1 and CDR2 (germline): MNHNS, SASEGT. The CDR3 has 13 residues. Trimming took off 3 bases at V and 6 bases at J, with 11 bases between the two ends. The CDR3 here is CASSDTGFAEAFF. For the CDR3, the DNA is TGTGCCAGCAGTGACACAGGGTTTGCTGAAGCTTTCTTT.

The gene calls are TRBV10-2 and TRBJ2-7; possibly TRBD2 for D (6 bases). From germline, CDR1 is WSHSY and CDR2 SAAADI. This CDR3 is built from 15 residues. Trimming removed 0 bases at V and 4 bases at J, with 13 bases between. CDR3 amino acids: CASSESRDSLYEQYF. Written as DNA, the CDR3 is TGCGCCAGCAGTGAGTCTCGGGACTCCCTGTACGAGCAGTACTTC.